Below, 4 T cell receptor beta chains from the same sample are listed, as sequenced in a study of response to subunit inactivated influenza vaccine. TCRdb reanalysed the RT-PCR reads using MiXCR and keeps one entry per CDR3 protein. Of some 600,000 distinct CDR3 sequences in the sample, around 13% were seen once. The sample consisted of PBMCs from blood, taken 14 days before vaccination. The receptors here all came from a man aged 50 or older who received an inactivated influenza vaccine.

The rearrangement joins TRBV20-1 to TRBJ1-4; 7 nucleotides agree with TRBD1. CDR1 is DFQATT and CDR2 is SNEGSKA in the germline V gene (reference sequence). V was clipped by 6 bases and J by 6 bases; unmatched bases: 7. The CDR3 loop spans 13 amino acids. The CDR3 nucleotides read TGCAGTGCCGTTGAAGACAGGGATGAAAAACTGTTTTTT. Residues: CSAVEDRDEKLFF.

The sample holds many counts of this clonotype. The genes are TRBV20-1 and TRBJ2-7; 8 bases agree with TRBD2. V gave up 5 bases and J gave up 7 bases; unmatched junction bases: 13. The CDR3 covers 14 residues. Germline values: CDR1 DFQATT, CDR2 SNEGSKA (reference sequence). Here the CDR3 DNA reads TGCAGTGCTTTTGGACCTGGGACTAGTCTTGAGCAGTACTTC. This encodes CSAFGPGTSLEQYF.

This clonotype was detected a few times. The rearrangement uses TRBV9 and TRBJ1-1, with D maybe TRBD1 (5 bases). Germline values: CDR1 SGDLS, CDR2 YYNGEE. The CDR3 totals 16 residues. V dropped 3 bases and J dropped 1 base, with 16 bases sitting between them. As DNA, the CDR3 is TGTGCCAGCAGCGAGGGGACTTGGGGGGGGAACACTGAAGCTTTCTTT. As protein: CASSEGTWGGNTEAFF.

V usage is TRBV14 and J usage is TRBJ1-6; 8 nucleotides line up with TRBD1. The germline V gene encodes CDR1 SGHDN and CDR2 FVKESK. This CDR3 spans 15 amino acids. V shed 4 bases and J 13 bases; nucleotides not matched to a gene: 12. The CDR3 protein is CASSRQTGAGSPLHF. The DNA of the CDR3 is TGTGCCAGCAGCCGCCAGACAGGGGCAGGGTCTCCCCTCCACTTT.